One and the same sample provided the 13 T cell receptor beta chains below, sequenced in a study of blood T cells in healthy people across ages. Then a second PCR, running roughly 7 to 11 cycles, was carried out with a sample-barcoded 5' primer and a J-beta primer mix. TCRdb itself ran the 5' RACE reads through MiXCR, one entry per CDR3 protein. The sample contains around 990,000 distinct CDR3 sequences, 35% to 40% of which appear only once. The sample was blood. Receptors originate from a man younger than 30 in good health.

The chain is built from TRBV9 and TRBJ1-1; TRBD1 matches 7 bases. There are 14 residues in the CDR3. Germline CDR1 SGDLS, CDR2 YYNGEE. J lost 6 bases, V lost 4 bases, and 9 bases had no gene match. CDR3 bases: TGTGCCAGCAGCCCAAGACAGGGAGGGGCTGAAGCTTTCTTT. Encoded protein: CASSPRQGGAEAFF.

The chain links TRBV7-2 to TRBJ2-5, with a weak D call TRBD1 (5 bases). Germline values: CDR1 SGHTA, CDR2 FQGNSA. V dropped 2 bases and J dropped 3 bases, with 16 bases sitting between them. CDR3 length equals 16 residues. The CDR3: CASSLIYRGLKETQYF. CDR3 in DNA: TGTGCCAGCAGCTTAATTTATAGGGGTTTGAAAGAGACCCAGTACTTC. Using reference TRBV7-2 and TRBJ2-5 for the parts outside the CDR3, the full variable domain is GAGVSQSPSNKVTEKGKDVELRCDPISGHTALYWYRQSLGQGLEFLIYFQGNSAPDKSGLPSDRFSAERTGGSVSTLTIQRTQQEDSAVYLCASSLIYRGLKETQYFGPGTRLLVL.

V and J are TRBV7-9 and TRBJ2-5, with 7 bases that match TRBD1. V trimming: 0 bases; J trimming: 11 bases; junction bases outside the gene matches: 18. The CDR3 consists of 17 residues. Germline CDR1 reads SEHNR; CDR2 reads FQNEAQ (reference sequence). CDR3 loop: CASSLARQGRSYNGQYF. The CDR3 coding sequence is TGTGCCAGCAGCTTAGCCCGACAGGGCCGCTCCTACAATGGGCAGTACTTC.

The chain combines TRBV20-1 with TRBJ2-1, with TRBD2 matching 8 bases. The CDR3 contains 10 residues. Germline trimming cut 5 bases from V and 13 bases from J; bases unmatched to any gene: 4. Germline V gene data show CDR1 as DFQATT and CDR2 as SNEGSKA (reference sequence). DNA of the CDR3: TGCAGTGCTTGGACTAGCTACCAGTTCTTC. It codes for CSAWTSYQFF.

The chain is built from TRBV7-2 and TRBJ1-5, with D possibly TRBD1 on 5 matching bases. CDR1 is SGHTA, CDR2 FQGNSA, per germline. Trimming stripped 1 base from V and 4 bases from J, with 11 bases between. The CDR3 loop spans 15 amino acids. The CDR3 DNA is TGTGCCAGCAGCTTAGGGGGGGACTGGAATCAGCCCCAGCATTTT. This gives the protein CASSLGGDWNQPQHF.

A few counts support this clonotype. V and J are TRBV6-6 and TRBJ2-1, with D tentatively TRBD1 (5 bases). The V gene lost 4 bases and the J gene lost 5 bases, with 9 bases spanning the gap. The CDR3 consists of 13 residues. The germline V gene encodes CDR1 MNHNY and CDR2 SVGAGI (reference sequence). This CDR3 reads CASSWQGHNEQFF. CDR3 in DNA: TGTGCCAGCAGTTGGCAGGGTCACAATGAGCAGTTCTTC.

The chain is built from TRBV20-1 and TRBJ1-2; D perhaps matches TRBD1 (5 bases). V was shortened by 6 bases and J by 11 bases, with 19 bases between the two germline ends. The length of the CDR3 is 12 residues. From germline, CDR1 is DFQATT and CDR2 SNEGSKA (reference sequence). The CDR3 region is CSADTGPSSYTF. CDR3 DNA: TGCAGTGCGGACACCGGGCCCTCCTCTTACACCTTC.

The J gene is TRBJ2-3, the V gene TRBV15; possibly TRBD1 for D (5 bases). Trimming stripped 0 bases from V and 2 bases from J, with 12 bases between. The V gene's germline CDR1 is LNHNV and CDR2 YYDKDF (reference sequence). The CDR3 is 16 amino acids. Here the CDR3 reads CATSRDRDWITDTQYF. The DNA for the CDR3 is TGTGCCACCAGCAGAGACAGGGATTGGATCACAGATACGCAGTATTTT.

V and J are TRBV12-5 and TRBJ1-2; perhaps TRBD1 as D (6 bases). This CDR3 has 14 residues. Germline V CDR1 and CDR2: LGHNT, FRNRAP. Trimming removed 3 bases from V and 3 bases from J, with 11 bases in between. The CDR3 bases are TGTGCTAGTGGTTTAGGGACATTGGACTATGGCTACACCTTC. This translates into CASGLGTLDYGYTF.

The chain couples TRBV7-9 to TRBJ2-5, with D unresolved. V was clipped by 8 bases and J by 11 bases, with 21 bases between them. This CDR3 comprises 13 residues. The germline CDR1 and CDR2 sequences are SEHNR and FQNEAQ (reference sequence). The DNA of the CDR3 is TGTGCCAGCGACACCAAACAATGGAATGAGCAGTACTTC. Its translation: CASDTKQWNEQYF.

Many counts were recorded for this clonotype. The V call is TRBV29-1, the J call TRBJ2-3; D ambiguous. The V gene lost 2 bases and the J gene lost 1 base, with 13 bases spanning the gap. CDR1 is SQVTM and CDR2 is ANQGSEA in the germline V gene. The CDR3 extends over 15 amino acids. The DNA for the CDR3 is TGCAGCGTTGAAATGGCGGCGGTCCGCACAGATACGCAGTATTTT. This sequence encodes CSVEMAAVRTDTQYF.

This clonotype was seen only a few times. The chain uses TRBV12-3 or TRBV12-4 and TRBJ2-3, with a weak D call TRBD1 (6 bases). The CDR3 covers 15 residues. V dropped 7 bases and J dropped 2 bases, with 16 bases sitting between them. The CDR3 DNA reads TGTGCCAGCACCCCGTCCACAGGGATCACAGATACGCAGTATTTT. This translates into CASTPSTGITDTQYF.

This clonotype was picked up a small number of times. J is TRBJ2-5 and V is TRBV4-1; D is unresolved. CDR3 size: 14 residues. CDR1 is MGHRA, CDR2 YSYEKL, per germline. Trimming pared 0 bases from V and 2 bases from J, leaving 7 bases between. CDR3: CASSQDDTQETQYF. For the CDR3, the DNA is TGCGCCAGCAGCCAAGATGACACACAAGAGACCCAGTACTTC.